The clone carrying this T cell receptor beta chain was recorded once. This specimen belongs to a study of blood T cell repertoires in COVID-19. Germline V CDR1 and CDR2: SGHDT, YYEEEE. There are 16 residues in the CDR3. J gave up 2 bases and V 4 bases, and 6 bases lay outside the gene matches. Measured with immunoSEQ multiplex PCR; TCRdb has only the in-frame clones, and not every one. The sample records 90,000 to 130,000 clones, 55% to 75% being singletons. This receptor was identified in a woman aged 40 to 50 with acute or convalescent COVID-19. Specimen: peripheral blood. The chain combines TRBV5-6 with TRBJ2-2; 9 nucleotides align to TRBD2. The CDR3 nucleotides are TGTGCCAGCAGCCCATTAGCGGGGGCAAACACCGGGGAGCTGTTTTTT. Its translation is CASSPLAGANTGELFF.